Listed below are T cell receptor beta chains from one sample, sequenced in a study of cytomegalovirus exposure and HLA in healthy donors. TCRdb keeps only in-frame clones here, not all; method: immunoSEQ multiplex PCR. Recorded for this sample: approximately 140,000 clones. Sequences were obtained from PBMCs. The source is a man aged 35 to 55 in good health and CMV-seronegative. CDR3s include the opening cysteine and the closing phenylalanine or tryptophan. D genes are given only for firm matches.

j_call,v_call,d_call,cdr3_length,cdr3_nt,cdr3_aa
TRBJ2-5,TRBV4-3,.,13,TGCGCCAGCAGCCAAGGGGCCTCGGAGACCCAGTACTTC,CASSQGASETQYF
TRBJ2-1,TRBV6-4,TRBD2,16,TGTGCCAGCCCGTCCCATAGCGGGCGAGTTCACAATGAGCAGTTCTTC,CASPSHSGRVHNEQFF
TRBJ1-1,TRBV5-4,.,13,TGTGCCAGCAGCGCGATCTCGGGGGGGGAAGCTTTCTTT,CASSAISGGEAFF
TRBJ2-7,TRBV4-1,.,14,TGCGCCAGCAGCCAAGCGGGGGATACCTACGAGCAGTACTTC,CASSQAGDTYEQYF
TRBJ1-5,TRBV18,TRBD1,17,TGTGCCAGCTCACCGGGACAGGGCAATATAGCAGGTCAGCCCCAGCATTTT,CASSPGQGNIAGQPQHF
TRBJ2-1,TRBV7-9,.,13,TGTGCCAGCAGCCAGAGGGAGTACAATGAGCAGTTCTTC,CASSQREYNEQFF
TRBJ1-6,TRBV5-1,TRBD1,15,TGCGCCAGCAGCCTAGGACAGGGGGCTAATTCACCCCTCCACTTT,CASSLGQGANSPLHF
TRBJ2-7,TRBV28,.,12,TGTGCCAGCAGTTTACTATCCTACGAGCAGTACTTC,CASSLLSYEQYF
TRBJ1-1,TRBV6-6,.,12,TGTGCCAGCATCGGGCGACGAGGGAATGCTTTCTTT,CASIGRRGNAFF
TRBJ1-5,TRBV27,.,15,TGTGCCAGCGGTTCAGGATCTTATAGCAATCAGCCCCAGCATTTT,CASGSGSYSNQPQHF
TRBJ2-6,TRBV28,TRBD2,15,TGTGCCAGCTGGGGAGGGAGCTCTGGGGCCAACGTCCTGACTTTC,CASWGGSSGANVLTF
TRBJ2-5,TRBV9,TRBD2,15,TGTGCCAGCAGCGCACGTAGCGGGGGGCCTGAGACCCAGTACTTC,CASSARSGGPETQYF